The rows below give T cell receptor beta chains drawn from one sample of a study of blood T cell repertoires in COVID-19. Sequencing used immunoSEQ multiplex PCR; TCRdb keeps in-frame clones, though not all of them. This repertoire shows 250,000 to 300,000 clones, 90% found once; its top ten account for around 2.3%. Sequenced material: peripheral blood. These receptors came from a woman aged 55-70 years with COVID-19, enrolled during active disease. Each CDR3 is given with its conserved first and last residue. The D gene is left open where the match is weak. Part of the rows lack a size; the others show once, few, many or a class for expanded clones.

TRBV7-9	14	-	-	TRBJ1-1	CASSFPGKQGGAFF	TGTGCCAGCAGCTTCCCGGGGAAACAGGGAGGGGCTTTCTTT
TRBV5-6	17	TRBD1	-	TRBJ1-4	CASSLRYRGATNEKLFF	TGTGCCAGCAGCTTGAGGTACAGGGGCGCAACTAATGAAAAACTGTTTTTT
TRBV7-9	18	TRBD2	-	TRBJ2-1	CASSLPREGLGDYNEQFF	TGTGCCAGCAGCTTACCGCGAGAGGGACTAGGTGACTACAATGAGCAGTTCTTC
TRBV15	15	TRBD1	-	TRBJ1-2	CATSRGGQGGYGYTF	TGTGCCACCAGCAGAGGAGGACAGGGTGGCTATGGCTACACCTTC
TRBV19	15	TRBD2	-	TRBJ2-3	CASLAGGGGTDTQYF	TGTGCCAGTTTAGCGGGAGGGGGTGGCACAGATACGCAGTATTTT
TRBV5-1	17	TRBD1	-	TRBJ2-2	CASSLWRRDRDTGELFF	TGCGCCAGCAGCCTGTGGAGGAGGGACAGGGACACCGGGGAGCTGTTTTTT
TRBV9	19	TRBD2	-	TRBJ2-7	CASSKGLAGTNRGSYEQYF	TGTGCCAGCAGCAAAGGACTAGCGGGAACCAACCGCGGCTCCTACGAGCAGTACTTC
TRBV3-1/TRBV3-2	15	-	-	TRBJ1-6	CASSQGGGSSSPLHF	TGTGCCAGCAGCCAAGGGGGGGGGTCAAGTTCACCCCTCCACTTT
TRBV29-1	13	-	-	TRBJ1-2	CSVVGGLGYGYTF	TGCAGCGTTGTGGGGGGACTAGGGTATGGCTACACCTTC
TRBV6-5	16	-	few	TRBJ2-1	CASSSLETRGDSEQFF	TGTGCCAGCAGTTCCCTCGAGACGCGGGGGGACAGTGAGCAGTTCTTC
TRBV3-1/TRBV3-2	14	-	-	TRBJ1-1	CASSQGQLNTEAFF	TGTGCCAGCAGCCAAGGACAGTTGAACACTGAAGCTTTCTTT
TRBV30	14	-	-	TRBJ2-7	CAWTPDSYAYEQYF	TGTGCCTGGACCCCGGACAGTTACGCCTACGAGCAGTACTTC
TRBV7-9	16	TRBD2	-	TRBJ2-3	CASSVLTSGDTDTQYF	TGTGCCAGCAGCGTTTTGACTAGCGGGGACACAGATACGCAGTATTTT
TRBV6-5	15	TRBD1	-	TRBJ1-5	CASSRDRGPDQPQHF	TGTGCCAGCAGTAGAGACAGGGGCCCAGATCAGCCCCAGCATTTT
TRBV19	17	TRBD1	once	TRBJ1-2	CASSMGTGTARRYGYTF	TGTGCCAGTAGTATGGGGACAGGGACCGCACGTAGGTATGGCTACACCTTC
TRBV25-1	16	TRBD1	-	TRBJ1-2	CASSGYRDRGSYGYTF	TGTGCCAGCAGTGGGTACCGGGACAGGGGGAGCTATGGCTACACCTTC
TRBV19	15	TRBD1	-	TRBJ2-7	CASSPGQGFIYEQYF	TGTGCCAGTAGTCCCGGACAGGGTTTTATCTACGAGCAGTACTTC
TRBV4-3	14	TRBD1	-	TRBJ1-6	CASSQGTGASPLHF	TGCGCCAGCAGCCAAGGGACAGGAGCATCACCCCTCCACTTT
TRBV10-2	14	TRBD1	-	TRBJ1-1	CASQIQGALTEAFF	TGCGCCAGCCAGATCCAGGGGGCCCTCACTGAAGCTTTCTTT
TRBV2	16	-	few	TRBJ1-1	CASLPGLRGRITEAFF	TGTGCCAGCCTCCCGGGCCTCCGGGGGAGGATAACTGAAGCTTTCTTT
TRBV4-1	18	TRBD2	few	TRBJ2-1	CASSRGGLAGRQYNEQFF	TGCGCCAGCAGCCGGGGGGGACTAGCGGGCCGACAATACAATGAGCAGTTCTTC
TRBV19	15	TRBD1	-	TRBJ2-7	CASSMTGQGFHEQYF	TGTGCCAGTAGTATGACGGGACAGGGGTTCCACGAGCAGTACTTC
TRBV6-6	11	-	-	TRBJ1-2	CASRQNYGYTF	TGTGCCAGCAGGCAGAACTATGGCTACACCTTC
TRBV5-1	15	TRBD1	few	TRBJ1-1	CASSFRQGSYTEAFF	TGCGCCAGCAGCTTCCGACAGGGTTCCTACACTGAAGCTTTCTTT
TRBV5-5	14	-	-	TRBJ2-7	CASSLVWGAYEQYF	TGTGCCAGCAGCTTGGTTTGGGGGGCCTACGAGCAGTACTTC
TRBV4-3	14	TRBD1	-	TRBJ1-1	CASSQGQVNTEAFF	TGCGCCAGCAGCCAGGGACAGGTGAACACTGAAGCTTTCTTT
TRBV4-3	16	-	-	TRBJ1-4	CASSQVPGQPNEKLFF	TGCGCCAGCAGCCAAGTACCAGGGCAGCCCAATGAAAAACTGTTTTTT
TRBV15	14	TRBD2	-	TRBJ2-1	CATSKAGGRNEQFF	TGTGCCACCAGCAAAGCGGGGGGGCGAAATGAGCAGTTCTTC
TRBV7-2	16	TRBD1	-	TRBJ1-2	CASSLNADRGRVGYTF	TGTGCCAGCAGCTTAAACGCCGACAGGGGGCGCGTGGGCTACACCTTC
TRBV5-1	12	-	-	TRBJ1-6	CASSLEGSPLHF	TGCGCCAGCAGCTTGGAGGGGTCACCCCTCCACTTT
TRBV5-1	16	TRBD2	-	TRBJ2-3	CASRPGGGDHRDTQYF	TGCGCCAGCCGACCGGGGGGAGGGGACCATAGAGATACGCAGTATTTT
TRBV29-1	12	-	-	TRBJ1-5	CSVQVTNQPQHF	TGCAGCGTGCAGGTTACCAATCAGCCCCAGCATTTT
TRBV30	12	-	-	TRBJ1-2	CAWRRVGYGYTF	TGTGCCTGGAGGAGGGTCGGCTATGGCTACACCTTC
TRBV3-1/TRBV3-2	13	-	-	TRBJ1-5	CASSQGQNQPQHF	TGTGCCAGCAGCCAAGGGCAGAATCAGCCCCAGCATTTT
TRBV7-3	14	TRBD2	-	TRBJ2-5	CASSPTTSPQTQYF	TGTGCCAGCAGCCCGACGACTAGCCCGCAGACCCAGTACTTC
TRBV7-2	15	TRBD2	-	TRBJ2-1	CASSLGGGATNEQFF	TGTGCCAGCAGCTTAGGCGGGGGGGCAACCAATGAGCAGTTCTTC
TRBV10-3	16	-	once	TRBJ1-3	CAISANRVSTGNTIYF	TGTGCCATCAGTGCCAACAGGGTTTCGACTGGAAACACCATATATTTT
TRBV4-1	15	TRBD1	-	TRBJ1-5	CASGRGQVNDQPQHF	TGCGCCAGCGGAAGAGGACAGGTTAATGATCAGCCCCAGCATTTT
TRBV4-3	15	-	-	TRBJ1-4	CASSQEAGRGEKLFF	TGCGCCAGCAGCCAAGAGGCGGGACGGGGTGAAAAACTGTTTTTT
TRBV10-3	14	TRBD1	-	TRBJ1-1	CAIRTGGAYTEAFF	TGTGCCATCAGGACAGGGGGCGCGTACACTGAAGCTTTCTTT
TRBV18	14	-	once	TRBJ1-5	CASSPQGIGQPQHF	TGTGCCAGCTCACCCCAGGGGATTGGTCAGCCCCAGCATTTT
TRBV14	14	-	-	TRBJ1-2	CASSPRPGIRGYTF	TGTGCCAGCAGTCCCCGACCAGGAATTAGGGGCTACACCTTC
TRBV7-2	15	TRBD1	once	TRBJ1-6	CASSDGTGARSPLHF	TGTGCCAGCAGCGACGGGACAGGGGCTCGTTCACCCCTCCACTTT
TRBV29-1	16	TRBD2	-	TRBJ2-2	CSSPLLAGGRVGELFF	TGCAGCTCGCCGCTTCTAGCGGGGGGGCGGGTCGGGGAGCTGTTTTTT
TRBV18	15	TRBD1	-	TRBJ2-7	CASSPNQGAGYEQYF	TGTGCCAGCTCACCGAATCAGGGGGCGGGATACGAGCAGTACTTC
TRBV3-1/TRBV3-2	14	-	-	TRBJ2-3	CASSLSGTTDTQYF	TGTGCCAGCAGCCTCTCGGGAACCACAGATACGCAGTATTTT
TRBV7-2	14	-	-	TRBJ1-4	CASSPGAGGRKLFF	TGTGCCAGCAGCCCCGGTGCGGGGGGGCGAAAACTGTTTTTT
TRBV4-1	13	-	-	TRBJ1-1	CASSQDRTAEAFF	TGCGCCAGCAGCCAAGATCGCACGGCTGAAGCTTTCTTT
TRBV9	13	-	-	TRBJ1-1	CASSVVAGTEAFF	TGTGCCAGCAGCGTAGTTGCAGGCACTGAAGCTTTCTTT
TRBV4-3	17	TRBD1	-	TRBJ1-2	CASSHPQGGKANYGYTF	TGCGCCAGCAGCCACCCTCAGGGGGGTAAAGCTAACTATGGCTACACCTTC